Listed here are 28 T cell receptor beta chains from one sample, sequenced in a study of OX40 agonist ivuxolimab in advanced cancers. Using immunoSEQ multiplex PCR, the repertoire was profiled, and TCRdb retains in-frame clones only, with some absent. The sample has approximately 70,000 clones, 80% to 90% seen once. The source was CD4+ or CD8+ T cells sorted from blood, collected in a trial of the OX40 agonist ivuxolimab. The receptors stem from an adult with an advanced solid tumor such as melanoma, head and neck, liver or kidney cancer.

Notes on this clone: Different DNA sequences within this sample yield the same CDR3. CDR3 loop: CASRGTANYGYTF. The DNA of the CDR3 is TGTGCCAGCCGCGGGACAGCTAACTATGGCTACACCTTC. J is TRBJ1-2 and V is TRBV28, with 7 positions matching TRBD1. V gave up 8 bases and J gave up 0 bases; unmatched junction bases: 3. The CDR3 is 13 amino acids. Germline V gives CDR1 MDHEN, CDR2 SYDVKM.

The chain is built from TRBV7-2 and TRBJ2-7; D gene ambiguous. The V gene's germline CDR1 is SGHTA and CDR2 FQGNSA. Deletions cut 1 base from V and 9 bases from J, with 10 bases between. This CDR3 contains 12 residues. In nucleotides, the CDR3 is TGTGCCAGCAGCTTAGAGGTAGGAAGGCAGTACTTC. It yields the protein CASSLEVGRQYF.

The chain carries TRBV6-5 and TRBJ1-3, with D perhaps TRBD1 (6 bases). Germline CDR1 MNHEY, CDR2 SVGAGI. The CDR3 is 14 amino acids. V gave up 7 bases and J gave up 0 bases, with 10 bases separating them. The CDR3 spells CASNRDNSGNTIYF. The DNA of the CDR3 is TGTGCCAGCAACAGGGATAACTCTGGAAACACCATATATTTT.

V and J are TRBV5-4 and TRBJ1-1; D perhaps matches TRBD1 (6 bases). This CDR3 is 16 amino acids long. The V and J ends lost 4 bases and 0 bases respectively, with 16 bases between them. Germline loops: CDR1 SGHNT, CDR2 YYREEE (reference sequence). Here the CDR3 reads CASSRTGRGMNTEAFF. In DNA, the CDR3 is TGTGCCAGCAGCAGAACAGGGAGGGGGATGAACACTGAAGCTTTCTTT.

This chain uses TRBV6-5 with TRBJ1-3, with D perhaps matching TRBD1 (5 bases). V shed 11 bases and J shed 5 bases, with 13 bases lying between them. The CDR3 consists of 12 residues. Per the germline V gene, CDR1 is MNHEY and CDR2 is SVGAGI. The CDR3 reads CASTDYRNTIYF. Written as DNA, the CDR3 is TGTGCCTCGACAGATTACAGAAACACCATATATTTT.

The table lists this clone with a count of one. The chain carries TRBV6-1 and TRBJ1-5, with 7 bases lining up with TRBD1. Per the germline V gene, CDR1 is MNHNS and CDR2 is SASEGT. Trimming took 4 bases from V and 3 from J; bases not matched to a gene: 3. The CDR3 length is 14 residues. This CDR3 is CASSVGQINQPQHF. The CDR3 DNA sequence: TGTGCCAGCAGTGTGGGACAGATCAATCAGCCCCAGCATTTT.

This chain links TRBV29-1 with TRBJ1-2; weak D call: TRBD1 (6 bases). CDR3 length: 13 residues. Germline V gene data show CDR1 as SQVTM and CDR2 as ANQGSEA. Trimming pared 0 bases from V and 7 bases from J, leaving 12 bases between. DNA of the CDR3: TGCAGCGTTGAAGAAGGGGGGGCGCTTGGCTACACCTTC. Its translation is CSVEEGGALGYTF.

The J gene is TRBJ1-3, the V gene TRBV7-3; D is perhaps TRBD1 (5 bases). Germline CDR1 is SGHTA and CDR2 is FQGTGA. This CDR3 is 17 amino acids long. The ends were cut back, 2 bases at V and 0 bases at J, with 14 bases in the middle. As DNA, the CDR3 is TGTGCCAGCAGCTTAGGGACGGAGATACCCTCTGGAAACACCATATATTTT. Encoded protein: CASSLGTEIPSGNTIYF.

The chain is built from TRBV28 and TRBJ2-4, with D tentatively TRBD2 (6 bases). Germline assignment: CDR1 MDHEN and CDR2 SYDVKM. V was clipped by 2 bases and J by 6 bases, with 14 bases between them. The CDR3 loop spans 15 amino acids. CDR3 coding DNA: TGTGCCAGCAGTTTAGGTTGGCAGGGAGGAAACATTCAGTACTTC. It is translated as CASSLGWQGGNIQYF. Full variable domain (remainder filled in from reference TRBV28 and TRBJ2-4): DVKVTQSSRYLVKRTGEKVFLECVQDMDHENMFWYRQDPGLGLRLIYFSYDVKMKEKGDIPEGYSVSREKKERFSLILESASTNQTSMYLCASSLGWQGGNIQYFGAGTRLSVL.

J is TRBJ2-2 and V is TRBV11-2; 9 bases align to TRBD2. Germline trimming cut 5 bases from V and 1 base from J; bases unmatched to any gene: 2. In germline, CDR1 is SGHAT, CDR2 FQNNGV. The CDR3 spans 15 residues. DNA of the CDR3: TGTGCCAGCAGCATTAGCGGGGGGAACACCGGGGAGCTGTTTTTT. Translated, it gives CASSISGGNTGELFF.

The chain is built from TRBV7-2 and TRBJ2-1, with D possibly matching TRBD1 (5 bases). Germline V gene data show CDR1 as SGHTA and CDR2 as FQGNSA. The length of the CDR3 is 15 residues. Trimming took 5 bases from V and 0 from J, leaving 11 bases between them. CDR3: CASSLDRSSYNEQFF. The CDR3 nucleotides are TGTGCCAGCAGCCTAGACAGAAGCTCCTACAATGAGCAGTTCTTC.

This clone was counted a single time. CDR3 sequence: CASSQAYNQPQHF. The CDR3 nucleotides read TGTGCCAGCAGCCAAGCTTACAATCAGCCCCAGCATTTT. The chain links TRBV4-2 to TRBJ1-5; no clear D. Trimming pared 1 base from V and 3 bases from J, leaving 4 bases between. Per germline, CDR1 LGHNA and CDR2 YNFKEQ. This CDR3 is built from 13 residues.

The chain joins TRBV28 to TRBJ2-3; D remains ambiguous. In germline, CDR1 is MDHEN, CDR2 SYDVKM. The V end lost 7 bases, the J end lost 0 bases, and 11 bases lay between the germline ends. The CDR3 is made up of 14 amino acids. The chain's CDR3 is CASTPGSSTDTQYF. The CDR3, as DNA: TGTGCCAGCACCCCCGGCAGTAGCACAGATACGCAGTATTTT.

This clone has more than one count but fewer than ten. This chain uses TRBV10-3 with TRBJ2-7; 9 nucleotides align to TRBD1. Looked up from germline, CDR1 is ENHRY and CDR2 is SYGVKD. CDR3 length equals 14 residues. Trimming took 8 bases from V and 2 from J; bases not matched to a gene: 7. Here the CDR3 DNA reads TGTGCCATCGGGGACCGGGACAGGGCCTACGAGCAGTACTTC. This sequence encodes CAIGDRDRAYEQYF.

The chain combines TRBV5-1 with TRBJ1-6; the match to TRBD1 covers 7 bases. Looked up from germline, CDR1 is SGHRS and CDR2 is YFSETQ. This CDR3 comprises 16 residues. Trimming at V came to 2 bases and at J to 1 base, leaving 3 bases not matched to a gene. CDR3 DNA: TGCGCCAGCAGCTTAGGGACAGTATCCTATAATTCACCCCTCCACTTT. Protein sequence: CASSLGTVSYNSPLHF.

This chain uses TRBV28 with TRBJ1-2, with 7 bases that match TRBD1. The trim removed 3 bases at V and 5 bases at J, leaving 9 bases unmatched. The CDR3 spans 15 residues. Germline V gene data show CDR1 as MDHEN and CDR2 as SYDVKM. DNA of the CDR3: TGTGCCAGCAGTTTGGGGGGGGACAGAAGTTATGGCTACACCTTC. It encodes CASSLGGDRSYGYTF.

This clone was observed once. The rearrangement joins TRBV7-3 to TRBJ1-6; tentative D call: TRBD1 (6 bases). Germline V gives CDR1 SGHTA, CDR2 FQGTGA. This CDR3 is built from 13 residues. Trimming pared 8 bases from V and 7 bases from J, leaving 12 bases between. In nucleotides, the CDR3 is TGTGCCAGCGCCTCGGGGGCCAATTCACCCCTCCACTTT. Encoded protein: CASASGANSPLHF.

The J gene is TRBJ2-3, the V gene TRBV28; TRBD2 is a possible D gene (5 bases). This CDR3 is 14 amino acids long. Germline V gene lookup returns CDR1 MDHEN and CDR2 SYDVKM. V dropped 6 bases and J dropped 1 base, with 11 bases sitting between them. The DNA of the CDR3 is TGTGCCAGCAGACTAAGCGGTCGCACAGATACGCAGTATTTT. This sequence encodes CASRLSGRTDTQYF.

The rearrangement uses TRBV2 and TRBJ2-2; 9 bases map to TRBD1. CDR1 SNHLY and CDR2 FYNNEI come from the germline V gene. The CDR3 is made up of 13 amino acids. Trimming at V came to 7 bases and at J to 4 bases, leaving 1 base not matched to a gene. CDR3 nucleotide sequence: TGTGCCAGCAAGACAGGGGGCACCGGGGAGCTGTTTTTT. Translated: CASKTGGTGELFF.

A few counts support this clone. V is TRBV12-5 and J is TRBJ2-3; 7 bases map to TRBD2. This CDR3 region has 16 residues. V dropped 7 bases and J dropped 1; count of bases not matched to a gene: 11. Germline V CDR1 and CDR2: LGHNT, FRNRAP. CDR3 nucleotide sequence: TGTGCTAGTGCCCCCCGCGGGGCGGGGGGCACAGATACGCAGTATTTT. Protein sequence: CASAPRGAGGTDTQYF.

This chain joins TRBV28 and TRBJ1-4; no firm D call. The CDR3 covers 11 residues. Germline CDR1 MDHEN, CDR2 SYDVKM. Trimming took 1 base from V and 11 from J, leaving 5 bases between them. The CDR3, as DNA: TGTGCCAGCAGTTTATATCTCAAACTGTTTTTT. Translating gives CASSLYLKLFF.

The CDR3: CASSQDVGTYEQYF. The CDR3 bases are TGTGCCAGCAGCCAAGATGTAGGTACCTACGAGCAGTACTTC. V and J are TRBV4-2 and TRBJ2-7; D uncertain. CDR1 and CDR2 (germline): LGHNA, YNFKEQ. The CDR3 length is 14 residues. Trimming left V 0 bases short and J 2 bases short, with 8 bases between.

This chain links TRBV7-2 with TRBJ2-5; D perhaps matches TRBD1 (6 bases). This CDR3 has 15 residues. Per the germline V gene, CDR1 is SGHTA and CDR2 is FQGNSA. V was clipped by 1 base and J by 2 bases, with 11 bases between them. The CDR3 is CASSLVIGGQETQYF. CDR3 nucleotides: TGTGCCAGCAGCTTAGTGATAGGGGGACAAGAGACCCAGTACTTC. The full variable domain, in which reference TRBV7-2 and TRBJ2-5 provide the parts outside the CDR3, is GAGVSQSPSNKVTEKGKDVELRCDPISGHTALYWYRQSLGQGLEFLIYFQGNSAPDKSGLPSDRFSAERTGGSVSTLTIQRTQQEDSAVYLCASSLVIGGQETQYFGPGTRLLVL.

The V call is TRBV2, the J call TRBJ2-5, with 7 bases that match TRBD1. Losses at the gene ends were 7 bases for V and 5 bases for J; bases not matched to a gene: 4. The CDR3 is 12 amino acids. The germline V gene encodes CDR1 SNHLY and CDR2 FYNNEI. The CDR3 nucleotides are TGTGCCAGCAATGACAGGGTTGAGACCCAGTACTTC. This sequence encodes CASNDRVETQYF.

This clone was seen a few times. This sequence joins TRBV7-9 and TRBJ1-2; no firm D call. The V and J ends lost 4 bases and 8 bases respectively, with 14 bases between them. This CDR3 region has 13 residues. Germline V gene lookup returns CDR1 SEHNR and CDR2 FQNEAQ (reference sequence). The CDR3 bases are TGTGCCAGCAGCTCCTACAGTTCTGGCGGCTACACCTTC. It translates to CASSSYSSGGYTF.

This chain connects TRBV2 to TRBJ2-2; no reliable D call. Deletions cut 7 bases from V and 6 bases from J, with 9 bases between. The CDR3 consists of 12 residues. The germline CDR1 and CDR2 sequences are SNHLY and FYNNEI. CDR3 residues: CASNLNPGELFF. The CDR3 bases are TGTGCCAGCAACCTTAACCCCGGGGAGCTGTTTTTT.

The chain couples TRBV5-1 to TRBJ2-6; the D gene is possibly TRBD1 (6 bases). From germline, CDR1 is SGHRS and CDR2 YFSETQ. V gave up 4 bases and J gave up 0 bases, with 14 bases separating them. CDR3 length: 17 amino acids. CDR3 region: CASSHRTDHSGANVLTF. In DNA form, the CDR3 reads TGCGCCAGCAGCCACCGGACAGACCACTCTGGGGCCAACGTCCTGACTTTC. The full variable domain, rest sourced from reference TRBV5-1 and TRBJ2-6, is KAGVTQTPRYLIKTRGQQVTLSCSPISGHRSVSWYQQTPGQGLQFLFEYFSETQRNKGNFPGRFSGRQFSNSRSEMNVSTLELGDSALYLCASSHRTDHSGANVLTFGAGSRLTVL.

The chain uses TRBV19 and TRBJ1-5; D uncertain. The CDR3 spans 14 residues. Trimming cost V 3 bases and J 3 bases, with 9 bases left between them. Per germline, CDR1 LNHDA and CDR2 SQIVND (reference sequence). CDR3 residues: CASSMDYPNQPQHF. DNA of the CDR3: TGTGCCAGTAGTATGGATTATCCCAATCAGCCCCAGCATTTT.